The 10 T cell receptor beta chains reported below all come from one sample, sequenced in a study of blood T cell repertoires in COVID-19. The data were produced by immunoSEQ multiplex PCR, yet TCRdb's version contains in-frame clones alone and is incomplete. This table has some 160,000 clones, 70% to 90% appearing once. The sequencing input was peripheral blood. These receptors were collected from a man between 60 and 70 years old with acute or convalescent COVID-19.

CDR3 coding DNA: TGTGCCAGCAGTTTAGGGGGCCAAGGCTACACCTTC. Translated, it gives CASSLGGQGYTF. The rearrangement links TRBV27 to TRBJ1-2, with a tentative D call TRBD1 (6 bases). Germline V CDR1 and CDR2: MNHEY, SMNVEV (reference sequence). The CDR3 consists of 12 residues. Deletions cut 2 bases from V and 8 bases from J, with 9 bases between.

This chain connects TRBV5-1 to TRBJ2-6, with D tentatively TRBD1 (5 bases). V was trimmed by 3 bases and J by 0 bases, leaving 7 bases between them. The CDR3 has 15 amino acids. CDR1 is SGHRS and CDR2 is YFSETQ in the germline V gene. CDR3 nucleotides: TGCGCCAGCAGCTCGACAGACTCTGGGGCCAACGTCCTGACTTTC. Translation: CASSSTDSGANVLTF. The whole variable domain, remainder taken from reference TRBV5-1 and TRBJ2-6, is KAGVTQTPRYLIKTRGQQVTLSCSPISGHRSVSWYQQTPGQGLQFLFEYFSETQRNKGNFPGRFSGRQFSNSRSEMNVSTLELGDSALYLCASSSTDSGANVLTFGAGSRLTVL.

The V call is TRBV5-6, the J call TRBJ2-7; 9 bases are a match to TRBD1. The germline V gene has CDR1 SGHDT and CDR2 YYEEEE. V gave up 6 bases and J gave up 4 bases; unmatched junction bases: 11. The length of the CDR3 is 15 residues. Written as DNA, the CDR3 is TGTGCCAGCAACAACAGGGGGCGAGGTATATACGAGCAGTACTTC. Translation: CASNNRGRGIYEQYF. The full variable domain, with the rest looked up from reference TRBV5-6 and TRBJ2-7, is DAGVTQSPTHLIKTRGQQVTLRCSPKSGHDTVSWYQQALGQGPQFIFQYYEEEERQRGNFPDRFSGHQFPNYSSELNVNALLLGDSALYLCASNNRGRGIYEQYFGPGTRLTVT.

V gene TRBV19 combines with J gene TRBJ2-3, with 8 bases aligning to TRBD2. Unmatched junction bases numbered 9, after V lost 1 base and J lost 3 bases. There are 17 residues in the CDR3. Germline V gene sequence: CDR1 LNHDA, CDR2 SQIVND (reference sequence). CDR3 nucleotide sequence: TGTGCCAGTAGTATAGGTCGGCGCGGGGGGATAACAGATACGCAGTATTTT. Translating gives CASSIGRRGGITDTQYF. Full variable domain (rest looked up from reference TRBV19 and TRBJ2-3): DGGITQSPKYLFRKEGQNVTLSCEQNLNHDAMYWYRQDPGQGLRLIYYSQIVNDFQKGDIAEGYSVSREKKESFPLTVTSAQKNPTAFYLCASSIGRRGGITDTQYFGPGTRLTVL.

The rearrangement links TRBV18 to TRBJ1-1; the match to TRBD1 covers 10 bases. Germline V CDR1 and CDR2: KGHSH, LQKENI. V was pared by 4 bases and J by 0 bases, with 2 bases of the junction left unmatched. The CDR3 contains 15 residues. CDR3 DNA: TGTGCCAGCTCACGGACAGGGGGAATGAACACTGAAGCTTTCTTT. This encodes CASSRTGGMNTEAFF.

CDR3 in amino acids: CASSRRLAGAPNNEQFF. DNA for the CDR3: TGTGCCAGCAGTCGTCGACTAGCGGGAGCTCCGAACAATGAGCAGTTCTTC. The chain joins TRBV27 to TRBJ2-1; 12 bases match TRBD2. Trimming at V came to 5 bases and at J to 5 bases, leaving 10 bases not matched to a gene. The germline CDR1 and CDR2 sequences are MNHEY and SMNVEV (reference sequence). The CDR3 is 17 residues long.

V gene TRBV5-1 combines with J gene TRBJ2-1; the match to TRBD1 covers 7 bases. Germline-derived CDR1 and CDR2 are SGHRS and YFSETQ. The CDR3 is made up of 13 amino acids. Trimming removed 4 bases from V and 10 bases from J; junction bases left unmatched: 8. The CDR3 is CASSRTTDREQFF. CDR3 DNA: TGCGCCAGCAGCCGGACCACGGACAGGGAGCAGTTCTTC. The full variable domain, its missing parts supplied by reference TRBV5-1 and TRBJ2-1, is KAGVTQTPRYLIKTRGQQVTLSCSPISGHRSVSWYQQTPGQGLQFLFEYFSETQRNKGNFPGRFSGRQFSNSRSEMNVSTLELGDSALYLCASSRTTDREQFFGPGTRLTVL.

As DNA, the CDR3 is TGCGCCAGCAGCCCCCGGGGAGGGACGGATGAAAAACTGTTTTTT. It encodes CASSPRGGTDEKLFF. V usage is TRBV5-1 and J usage is TRBJ1-4, with a weak D call TRBD1 (5 bases). Looked up from germline, CDR1 is SGHRS and CDR2 is YFSETQ. This CDR3 contains 15 residues. V was shortened by 4 bases and J by 6 bases, with 16 bases between the two germline ends.

The genes are TRBV27 and TRBJ2-1, with 8 nucleotides matching TRBD1. Losses at the gene ends were 0 bases for V and 9 bases for J; bases not matched to a gene: 16. Per the germline V gene, CDR1 is MNHEY and CDR2 is SMNVEV (reference sequence). The CDR3 runs 18 residues. DNA for the CDR3: TGTGCCAGCAGTTTATCTGGAATTACAGGGGGTAAAAGGGGTGAGCAGTTCTTC. Its protein product is CASSLSGITGGKRGEQFF.

The chain has TRBV4-1 and TRBJ1-4; 7 positions agree with TRBD1. This CDR3 is built from 16 residues. Per the germline V gene, CDR1 is MGHRA and CDR2 is YSYEKL. The V segment lost 1 base and the J segment 8 bases; nucleotides outside the gene matches: 10. CDR3 amino acids: CASSQVQGGLGEKLFF. In DNA form, the CDR3 reads TGCGCCAGCAGCCAAGTCCAAGGGGGCTTAGGAGAAAAACTGTTTTTT.